What follows are 2 T cell receptor beta chains derived from one specimen sequenced in a study of human T cells and chemical hapten exposure. TCRdb re-analysed the RACE reads in MiXCR, keeping a single row per CDR3 protein. This repertoire shows roughly 200,000 distinct CDR3 sequences, 24% found once; its top ten account for about 2.3%. The time point here: patch test 3, about 24 weeks after DPC sensitization. As to treatment: therapeutic diphenylcyclopropenone sensitization with weekly scalp DPC. The sequencing here drew on whole blood, taken in connection with sensitization to the hapten diphenylcyclopropenone (DPC). These receptors all come from a middle-aged woman with alopecia areata. Some clones in this sample may be carry-over from other donors' samples.

This clonotype was seen a handful of times. The rearrangement uses TRBV27 and TRBJ1-1; 7 bases match TRBD1. The CDR3 length is 16 residues. V trimming: 8 bases; J trimming: 5 bases; junction bases outside the gene matches: 17. Germline CDR1 is MNHEY and CDR2 is SMNVEV (reference sequence). The DNA of the CDR3 is TGTGCCAGCTCAGCTCTGACAGGGACGGGTAGGACTGAAGCTTTCTTT. The encoded protein is CASSALTGTGRTEAFF.

The rearrangement joins TRBV7-8 to TRBJ1-4, with a weak D call TRBD1 (6 bases). Deletions cut 5 bases from V and 8 bases from J, with 18 bases between. Germline assignment: CDR1 SGHVS and CDR2 FQNEAQ. The CDR3 is made up of 15 amino acids. The CDR3 loop reads CASSPTVGAREKLFF. The CDR3 region has the DNA TGTGCCAGCAGCCCAACCGTGGGGGCGCGAGAAAAACTGTTTTTT. Full variable domain (outside the CDR3, taken from reference TRBV7-8 and TRBJ1-4): GAGVSQSPRYKVAKRGQDVALRCDPISGHVSLFWYQQALGQGPEFLTYFQNEAQLDKSGLPSDRFFAERPEGSVSTLKIQRTQQEDSAVYLCASSPTVGAREKLFFGSGTQLSVL.